This TCR beta chain was recorded in a study of identical twins. TCRdb re-analysed the 5' RACE reads in MiXCR, keeping a single row per CDR3 protein. The sample lists hundreds of thousands of distinct CDR3 sequences; more than 6.5% were seen once. This clonotype came up a few times. The CDR3 runs 15 residues. The V gene's germline CDR1 is SGHAT and CDR2 FQNNGV. V was shortened by 3 bases and J by 3 bases, with 13 bases between the two germline ends. Separately, the same data were catalogued under a study of yellow fever vaccine responses in identical twins.

This sequence originates from a woman aged 18-29 years in good health. Sequenced input: PBMCs. This chain links TRBV11-2 with TRBJ2-3; D unclear. For the CDR3, the DNA is TGTGCCAGCAGCTTGGATGGGTTAGGGACAGATACGCAGTATTTT. Translating it yields CASSLDGLGTDTQYF.